This T cell receptor beta chain appears in the sequencing data of a study of cytomegalovirus exposure and HLA in healthy donors. General study findings and limits: Roughly uniform depth of sequencing across donors was assumed in presence/absence analyses.

The junction had 12 bases not matched to a gene; V was cut back by 8 bases and J by 5 bases. Germline CDR1 SGHRS, CDR2 YFSETQ. This CDR3 comprises 15 residues. The PCR made use of 60 Vbeta and 13 Jbeta primers. Only in-frame clones appear in the TCRdb table, and some are missing; sequencing was by immunoSEQ multiplex PCR. The sample carries about 100,000 clones, 65% to 85% recorded once. On this clone itself: The target antigen is unknown.

This clonotype originated in a woman aged 55-75 years in good health and CMV-seropositive. Sequencing was done on a sample of PBMCs. The chain combines TRBV5-1 with TRBJ1-1, with 10 bases lining up with TRBD1. DNA for the CDR3: TGCGCCAGTAGGCCCCCGGGACAGGGGTGGACTGAAGCTTTCTTT. Encoded protein: CASRPPGQGWTEAFF.